This T cell receptor (beta chain) was observed in a study of human T cells and chemical hapten exposure. General study results and limits: High-frequency TCRs, those above 1 in 1000, stayed the same after DPC sensitization. Given that the donors had alopecia, their immune response may differ from that seen in healthy people.

To note about this clonotype: Its specificity is unknown.

Regarding time point: pre-sensitization, week 0. Treatment denoted: therapeutic diphenylcyclopropenone sensitization with weekly scalp DPC. Staff drew blood before applying each patch test. This CDR3 comprises 14 residues. The V gene end was trimmed by 4 bases and the J gene end by 8 bases; junction bases not matched to a gene: 7. Germline CDR1 and CDR2: MGHRA and YSYEKL. TCRdb analysed the RACE reads with MiXCR anew, one entry per CDR3 protein. The sample yields 60,000 to 70,000 distinct CDR3 sequences, approximately 11% seen once. The material was whole blood, obtained in connection with sensitization to the hapten diphenylcyclopropenone (DPC). The receptor comes from a woman in her fifties or sixties with alopecia areata. Some clones in this sample may be carry-over from other donors' samples. This chain joins TRBV4-1 and TRBJ2-1; 8 bases are a match to TRBD1. CDR3 coding DNA: TGCGCCAGCAGCCGCCAGACAGGGGTCGATGAGCAGTTCTTC. It is translated as CASSRQTGVDEQFF.